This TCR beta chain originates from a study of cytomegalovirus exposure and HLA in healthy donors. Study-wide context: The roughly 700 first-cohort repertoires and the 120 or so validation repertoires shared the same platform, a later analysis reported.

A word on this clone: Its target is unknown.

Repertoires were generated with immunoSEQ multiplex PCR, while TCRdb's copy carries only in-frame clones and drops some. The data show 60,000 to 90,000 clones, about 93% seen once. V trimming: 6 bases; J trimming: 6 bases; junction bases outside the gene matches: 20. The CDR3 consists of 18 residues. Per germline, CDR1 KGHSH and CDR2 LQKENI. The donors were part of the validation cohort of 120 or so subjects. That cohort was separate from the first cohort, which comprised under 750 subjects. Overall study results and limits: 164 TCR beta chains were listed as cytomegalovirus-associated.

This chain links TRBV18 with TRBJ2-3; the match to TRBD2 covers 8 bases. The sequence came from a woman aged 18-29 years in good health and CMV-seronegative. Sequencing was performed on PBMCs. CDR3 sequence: CASSTMATSEWSRDTQYF. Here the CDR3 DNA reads TGTGCCAGCTCTACCATGGCGACTAGCGAATGGTCCCGGGATACGCAGTATTTT.